The 30 T cell receptor beta chains listed next were all sequenced from one sample in a study of blood T cell repertoires in COVID-19. This table comes from immunoSEQ multiplex PCR, and its TCRdb copy is limited to in-frame clones, with some not included. The repertoire holds 200,000 to 250,000 clones, with 80% as singletons. Sequences were obtained from peripheral blood. These receptors were collected from a woman in her 70s with acute or convalescent COVID-19.

The chain carries TRBV18 and TRBJ1-1, with D tentatively TRBD1 (6 bases). The CDR3 consists of 12 residues. Trimming left V 4 bases short and J 8 bases short, with 11 bases between. Germline V lookup: CDR1 KGHSH, CDR2 LQKENI. CDR3 loop: CASSLITGEAFF. The DNA for the CDR3 is TGTGCCAGCTCACTAATAACAGGGGAAGCTTTCTTT. The whole variable domain, remainder taken from reference TRBV18 and TRBJ1-1, is NAGVMQNPRHLVRRRGQEARLRCSPMKGHSHVYWYRQLPEEGLKFMVYLQKENIIDESGMPKERFSAEFPKEGPSILRIQQVVRGDSAAYFCASSLITGEAFFGQGTRLTVV.

V is TRBV6-5 and J is TRBJ1-1, with a tentative D call TRBD1 (6 bases). The V gene's germline CDR1 is MNHEY and CDR2 SVGAGI. Trimming cost V 6 bases and J 5 bases, with 19 bases left between them. The CDR3 extends over 15 amino acids. In DNA, the CDR3 is TGTGCCAGCAGCCTCCTGGGGGCAATTTGGACTGAAGCTTTCTTT. Amino acid sequence: CASSLLGAIWTEAFF.

Notes on this clone: The sample carries other DNA sequences with the same CDR3. This chain joins TRBV7-7 and TRBJ1-3; D remains ambiguous. In germline, CDR1 is SSHAT, CDR2 FNYEAQ (reference sequence). There are 15 residues in the CDR3. V lost 1 base and J lost 0, with 7 bases in between. The CDR3 DNA sequence: TGTGCCAGCAGCTTAGGCACGGGCTCTGGAAACACCATATATTTT. Encoded protein: CASSLGTGSGNTIYF.

CDR3 nucleotide sequence: TGTGCCAGCAGCTTAGGCGGCGTGGGAGGCGAGCAGTACTTC. Translating gives CASSLGGVGGEQYF. This chain uses TRBV7-9 with TRBJ2-7; perhaps TRBD2 as D (6 bases). V was trimmed by 1 base and J by 6 bases, leaving 13 bases between them. Germline values: CDR1 SEHNR, CDR2 FQNEAQ (reference sequence). The CDR3 extends over 14 amino acids.

The V and J genes are TRBV24-1 and TRBJ2-2; 7 bases are shared with TRBD2. CDR3 length equals 13 residues. CDR1 and CDR2 from the germline V gene are KGHDR and SFDVKD. V shed 9 bases and J 5 bases; nucleotides not matched to a gene: 5. The CDR3 here is CATRGVWTGELFF. As DNA, the CDR3 is TGTGCCACCCGGGGGGTCTGGACCGGGGAGCTGTTTTTT.

As regards this clone: This sample also contains other DNA sequences that code for the same CDR3. This chain connects TRBV13 to TRBJ1-6; no clear D gene. The CDR3 contains 14 residues. Trimming cost V 0 bases and J 4 bases, with 4 bases left between them. Germline CDR1 and CDR2: PRHDT and FYEKMQ (reference sequence). The CDR3 loop reads CASSLGQYNSPLHF. CDR3 in DNA: TGTGCCAGCAGCTTAGGGCAGTATAATTCACCCCTCCACTTT.

V gene TRBV9 combines with J gene TRBJ2-3, with 9 bases lining up with TRBD2. The CDR3 consists of 16 residues. J was trimmed by 8 bases and V by 0 bases; bases with no gene match: 10. Germline lookup yields CDR1 SGDLS and CDR2 YYNGEE. The CDR3 protein is CASSVGSGGLAATQYF. The CDR3 DNA reads as TGTGCCAGCAGCGTAGGTAGCGGGGGCCTTGCCGCTACGCAGTATTTT. The whole variable domain, remainder taken from reference TRBV9 and TRBJ2-3, is DSGVTQTPKHLITATGQRVTLRCSPRSGDLSVYWYQQSLDQGLQFLIQYYNGEERAKGNILERFSAQQFPDLHSELNLSSLELGDSALYFCASSVGSGGLAATQYFGPGTRLTVL.

The V call is TRBV5-1, the J call TRBJ2-7; D possibly corresponds to TRBD1 (6 bases). Trimming pared 3 bases from V and 0 bases from J, leaving 10 bases between. CDR1 and CDR2 (germline): SGHRS, YFSETQ. CDR3 size: 14 residues. The CDR3 spells CASSWGPSSYEQYV. The CDR3 DNA reads TGCGCCAGCAGCTGGGGGCCGAGCTCCTACGAGCAGTACGTC.

The chain combines TRBV19 with TRBJ2-1; 9 positions match TRBD2. The CDR3 totals 14 residues. Germline values: CDR1 LNHDA, CDR2 SQIVND (reference sequence). V shed 6 bases and J 11 bases; nucleotides not matched to a gene: 11. The CDR3 sequence: CASSPNPTSGQQFF. CDR3 coding DNA: TGTGCCAGTAGCCCGAACCCGACTAGCGGACAGCAGTTCTTC.

J is TRBJ2-7 and V is TRBV18, with 9 bases that match TRBD2. The CDR3 runs 15 residues. Germline-derived CDR1 and CDR2 are KGHSH and LQKENI. Losses at the gene ends were 5 bases for V and 3 bases for J; bases not matched to a gene: 8. This CDR3 is CASSIPGTSLYEQYV. CDR3 sequence (DNA): TGTGCCAGCTCAATACCGGGGACTAGCCTCTACGAGCAGTACGTC.

This chain uses TRBV30 with TRBJ2-7, with a possible D match to TRBD2 (6 bases). The V and J ends lost 3 bases and 1 base respectively, with 10 bases between them. The CDR3 is 13 residues long. The germline CDR1 and CDR2 sequences are GTSNPN and SVGIG (reference sequence). CDR3 bases: TGTGCCTGGAGGGGGACTGGGTCCTACGAGCAGTACTTC. It codes for CAWRGTGSYEQYF.

This clone came up a few times. In DNA, the CDR3 is TGTGCCTGGAGCAGGTTAGGGGCAGAATATAATTCACCCCTCCACTTT. Protein sequence: CAWSRLGAEYNSPLHF. The chain employs TRBV30 and TRBJ1-6; D possibly corresponds to TRBD1 (5 bases). Germline V gene data show CDR1 as GTSNPN and CDR2 as SVGIG (reference sequence). The CDR3 has 16 amino acids. Between the trimmed V and J ends, which lost 3 bases and 4 bases, there was a span of 16 bases.

The V and J genes are TRBV6-5 and TRBJ1-1, with 7 nucleotides matching TRBD1. Looked up from germline, CDR1 is MNHEY and CDR2 is SVGAGI. This CDR3 spans 15 amino acids. The V segment lost 5 bases and the J segment 1 base; nucleotides outside the gene matches: 7. This CDR3 is CASSPNTGENTEAFF. CDR3 bases: TGTGCCAGCAGTCCAAATACAGGGGAGAACACTGAAGCTTTCTTT.

The rearrangement uses TRBV5-1 and TRBJ2-3, with TRBD2 matching 7 bases. The CDR3 is made up of 16 amino acids. V was pared by 7 bases and J by 1 base, with 12 bases of the junction left unmatched. In germline, CDR1 is SGHRS, CDR2 YFSETQ. The CDR3 loop reads CASGSLGGGRTDTQYF. In DNA, the CDR3 is TGCGCCAGCGGATCTCTAGGCGGGGGACGCACAGATACGCAGTATTTT.

The rearrangement uses TRBV19 and TRBJ1-1; D not certain. This CDR3 has 13 residues. Germline V gene sequence: CDR1 LNHDA, CDR2 SQIVND (reference sequence). V was pared by 5 bases and J by 4 bases, with 11 bases between. In nucleotides, the CDR3 is TGTGCCAGTAGTGCTCAGAAAGTCACTGAAGCTTTCTTT. Protein sequence: CASSAQKVTEAFF.

V and J are TRBV7-2 and TRBJ2-7, with D possibly being TRBD2 (7 bases). CDR1 is SGHTA, CDR2 FQGNSA, per germline. This CDR3 is 14 amino acids long. V was trimmed by 5 bases and J by 1 base, leaving 12 bases between them. The CDR3 loop is CASSQGGGSYEQYF. The CDR3 DNA is TGTGCCAGCAGCCAAGGGGGAGGGTCCTACGAGCAGTACTTC. The whole variable domain, filled in from reference TRBV7-2 and TRBJ2-7, reads GAGVSQSPSNKVTEKGKDVELRCDPISGHTALYWYRQSLGQGLEFLIYFQGNSAPDKSGLPSDRFSAERTGGSVSTLTIQRTQQEDSAVYLCASSQGGGSYEQYFGPGTRLTVT.

The rearrangement uses TRBV5-8 and TRBJ1-2, with TRBD1 identical over 7 bases. Unmatched junction bases numbered 10, after V lost 4 bases and J lost 4 bases. The V gene's germline CDR1 is SGHTS and CDR2 YDEGEE. The CDR3 sequence is 15 residues long. CDR3 DNA: TGTGCCAGCAGCGGCAGACGCGGGACAGCCTATGGCTACACCTTC. Encoded protein: CASSGRRGTAYGYTF.

The J gene is TRBJ2-7, the V gene TRBV30; no clear D gene. Deletions cut 3 bases from V and 6 bases from J, with 9 bases between. Germline V gene lookup returns CDR1 GTSNPN and CDR2 SVGIG (reference sequence). The CDR3 length is 11 residues. The CDR3 region has the DNA TGTGCCTGGAGAAGAGAGGCCGAGCAGTACTTC. Translation gives CAWRREAEQYF. Full variable domain (remainder filled in from reference TRBV30 and TRBJ2-7): SQTIHQWPATLVQPVGSPLSLECTVEGTSNPNLYWYRQAAGRGLQLLFYSVGIGQISSEVPQNLSASRPQDRQFILSSKKLLLSDSGFYLCAWRREAEQYFGPGTRLTVT.

The chain employs TRBV24-1 and TRBJ1-2; D is unclear. V gave up 7 bases and J gave up 4 bases, with 18 bases separating them. Germline V gene sequence: CDR1 KGHDR, CDR2 SFDVKD. The CDR3 has 15 residues. The CDR3, as DNA: TGTGCCACCAGCCCCGCTGGGCAAACCTCCTATGGCTACACCTTC. Translating it yields CATSPAGQTSYGYTF.

V and J are TRBV11-2 and TRBJ2-4; D uncertain. Trimming stripped 2 bases from V and 7 bases from J, with 12 bases between. This CDR3 region has 14 residues. Germline V CDR1 and CDR2: SGHAT, FQNNGV. As DNA, the CDR3 is TGTGCCAGCAGCTTAAGTTACGCGGCCAACATTCAGTACTTC. Protein: CASSLSYAANIQYF. Based on the CDR3 plus reference TRBV11-2 and TRBJ2-4, the full variable domain is EAGVAQSPRYKIIEKRQSVAFWCNPISGHATLYWYQQILGQGPKLLIQFQNNGVVDDSQLPKDRFSAERLKGVDSTLKIQPAKLEDSAVYLCASSLSYAANIQYFGAGTRLSVL.

The genes are TRBV28 and TRBJ1-1, with 9 bases identical to TRBD1. CDR3 length equals 14 residues. Trimming removed 6 bases from V and 2 bases from J; junction bases left unmatched: 4. From germline, CDR1 is MDHEN and CDR2 SYDVKM. Here the CDR3 reads CASSLTGGNTEAFF. DNA of the CDR3: TGTGCCAGCAGCTTAACAGGGGGCAACACTGAAGCTTTCTTT.

The gene calls are TRBV11-2 and TRBJ2-5; D is undetermined. Looked up from germline, CDR1 is SGHAT and CDR2 is FQNNGV. The CDR3 has 13 residues. V was trimmed by 1 base and J by 5 bases, leaving 8 bases between them. The CDR3 reads CASSLVAQETQYF. In DNA form, the CDR3 reads TGTGCCAGCAGCTTAGTTGCCCAGGAGACCCAGTACTTC.

The chain recombines TRBV7-9 with TRBJ2-5; 8 nucleotides align to TRBD2. Germline loops: CDR1 SEHNR, CDR2 FQNEAQ (reference sequence). The CDR3 contains 15 residues. V lost 1 base, J lost 1 base, and 2 bases stayed unmatched. CDR3 DNA sequence: TGTGCCAGCAGCTTAGAAGCGGGGGTCCAAGAGACCCAGTACTTC. Translating gives CASSLEAGVQETQYF.

The CDR3 region is CASSLDWTPKGEQYF. In nucleotides, the CDR3 is TGCGCCAGCAGCTTGGATTGGACACCAAAGGGCGAGCAGTACTTC. This chain joins TRBV5-1 and TRBJ2-7; D might be TRBD1 (5 bases). CDR3 size: 15 residues. The germline V and J ends were trimmed by 0 bases and 6 bases, with 16 bases remaining between them. Per the germline V gene, CDR1 is SGHRS and CDR2 is YFSETQ.

This clone was recorded a few times. The CDR3 region has the DNA TGTGCCAGCAGTGATTCCGGGACAACTAATGAAAAACTGTTTTTT. Translation: CASSDSGTTNEKLFF. The chain is built from TRBV25-1 and TRBJ1-4; D call uncertain. The V end lost 3 bases, the J end lost 0 bases, and 8 bases lay between the germline ends. Germline values: CDR1 MGHDK, CDR2 SYGVNS. The CDR3 has 15 residues.

This clone was seen once. The chain joins TRBV5-4 to TRBJ2-1, with 8 bases that match TRBD2. There are 14 residues in the CDR3. The junction had 8 bases not matched to a gene; V was cut back by 5 bases and J by 7 bases. The germline CDR1 and CDR2 sequences are SGHNT and YYREEE (reference sequence). The CDR3 loop is CASSLKTSGNEQFF. DNA for the CDR3: TGTGCCAGCAGTTTGAAAACTAGCGGTAATGAGCAGTTCTTC.

This clone was observed at least ten times. The genes are TRBV18 and TRBJ2-1; D is unresolved. The germline CDR1 and CDR2 sequences are KGHSH and LQKENI. With 5 bases removed from V and 5 bases from J, the gap between germline ends came to 13 bases. The CDR3 has 14 amino acids. The CDR3 protein is CASSDTQHDNEQFF. For the CDR3, the DNA is TGTGCCAGCTCAGACACACAGCACGACAATGAGCAGTTCTTC. The complete variable domain, with remaining parts taken from reference TRBV18 and TRBJ2-1, reads NAGVMQNPRHLVRRRGQEARLRCSPMKGHSHVYWYRQLPEEGLKFMVYLQKENIIDESGMPKERFSAEFPKEGPSILRIQQVVRGDSAAYFCASSDTQHDNEQFFGPGTRLTVL.

This clone has at least ten counts. The chain uses TRBV28 and TRBJ2-1; TRBD2 agrees at 12 bases. This CDR3 has 15 amino acids. Germline CDR1 MDHEN, CDR2 SYDVKM. The V segment lost 8 bases and the J segment 4 bases; nucleotides outside the gene matches: 6. The CDR3 sequence is CASLLAGGIYNEQFF. DNA for the CDR3: TGTGCCAGCTTGCTAGCGGGAGGGATATACAATGAGCAGTTCTTC.

The chain carries TRBV6-4 and TRBJ2-1, with 9 bases that match TRBD1. Germline CDR1 MRHNA, CDR2 SNTAGT. J was trimmed by 4 bases and V by 4 bases; bases with no gene match: 8. CDR3 length: 16 amino acids. CDR3 sequence reads: CASSAKPGQGYNEQFF. CDR3 nucleotides: TGTGCCAGCAGTGCGAAACCGGGACAGGGATACAATGAGCAGTTCTTC.

This rearrangement joins TRBV10-3 to TRBJ1-1, with 11 bases that match TRBD1. Germline V gene sequence: CDR1 ENHRY, CDR2 SYGVKD. Trimming removed 6 bases from V and 8 bases from J; junction bases left unmatched: 5. The CDR3 has 13 amino acids. The CDR3 is CAISQDRGLEAFF. The CDR3 nucleotides are TGTGCCATCAGCCAGGACAGGGGGCTGGAAGCTTTCTTT.